These 17 T cell receptor beta chains were sequenced from one sample in a study of CD4 T cells in relation to SARS-CoV-2 and coronaviruses. TCRdb keeps only in-frame clones here, not all; method: immunoSEQ multiplex PCR. The data contain tens of thousands of clones, roughly 85% of them singletons. Their cognate antigens are unknown. The sample taken for sequencing was naive CD4+ T cells from PBMCs, cultured in vitro. The sample's subset: naive CD4+ T cells isolated by negative enrichment. Receptors originate from an adult with COVID-19.

The V and J genes are TRBV20-1 and TRBJ2-7; 9 bases fit TRBD2. The germline V gene has CDR1 DFQATT and CDR2 SNEGSKA (reference sequence). Unmatched junction bases numbered 3, after V lost 3 bases and J lost 3 bases. CDR3 length: 13 amino acids. The CDR3: CSASTREGYEQYF. In DNA, the CDR3 is TGCAGTGCTAGTACGCGGGAGGGCTACGAGCAGTACTTC.

The chain recombines TRBV6-5 with TRBJ2-7; D is unclear. Germline lookup yields CDR1 MNHEY and CDR2 SVGAGI. Trimming removed 0 bases from V and 0 bases from J, with 9 bases in between. CDR3 length: 15 residues. This CDR3 reads CASSYSAYPSYEQYF. The DNA for the CDR3 is TGTGCCAGCAGTTACTCGGCATACCCCTCCTACGAGCAGTACTTC.

The chain combines TRBV19 with TRBJ2-1; 7 nucleotides line up with TRBD2. Germline V CDR1 and CDR2: LNHDA, SQIVND (reference sequence). The CDR3 runs 15 residues. J was trimmed by 2 bases and V by 3 bases; bases with no gene match: 4. DNA for the CDR3: TGTGCCAGTAGTATCGGCGGGGGAGCCTACAATGAGCAGTTCTTC. It translates to CASSIGGGAYNEQFF.

This chain uses TRBV7-3 with TRBJ2-7; the D gene is possibly TRBD1 (6 bases). This CDR3 region has 14 residues. The V gene's germline CDR1 is SGHTA and CDR2 FQGTGA. V lost 5 bases and J 2 bases, leaving 13 bases between the germline ends. The CDR3 DNA follows: TGTGCCAGCAGCCCTCAAGGGGGTCCCTACGAGCAGTACTTC. Amino acid sequence: CASSPQGGPYEQYF.

The J gene is TRBJ2-1, the V gene TRBV11-2; TRBD2 agrees at 11 bases. CDR3 length: 17 residues. Per the germline V gene, CDR1 is SGHAT and CDR2 is FQNNGV. Trimming at V came to 0 bases and at J to 7 bases, leaving 8 bases not matched to a gene. In DNA, the CDR3 is TGTGCCAGCAGCTTAGATCGGCTAGCGGGAGGAGGGAATGAGCAGTTCTTC. This encodes CASSLDRLAGGGNEQFF. The full variable domain, rest sourced from reference TRBV11-2 and TRBJ2-1, is EAGVAQSPRYKIIEKRQSVAFWCNPISGHATLYWYQQILGQGPKLLIQFQNNGVVDDSQLPKDRFSAERLKGVDSTLKIQPAKLEDSAVYLCASSLDRLAGGGNEQFFGPGTRLTVL.

This chain connects TRBV10-3 to TRBJ2-1; 7 bases align to TRBD1. The CDR3 covers 14 residues. Germline V CDR1 and CDR2: ENHRY, SYGVKD. V lost 10 bases and J lost 7; bases outside the gene matches: 13. The CDR3 region has the DNA TGTGCCAGCGAAGGGAGACAGGGTGGAAATGAGCAGTTCTTC. Protein sequence: CASEGRQGGNEQFF.

This rearrangement joins TRBV2 to TRBJ2-1, with 7 bases lining up with TRBD2. Germline CDR1 SNHLY, CDR2 FYNNEI. Trimming at V came to 3 bases and at J to 4 bases, leaving 9 bases not matched to a gene. This CDR3 has 16 residues. The CDR3 nucleotides read TGTGCCAGCAGTGACAGGTCTAGCGGAGTATACAATGAGCAGTTCTTC. This gives the protein CASSDRSSGVYNEQFF.

This clone was found once. The V and J genes are TRBV6-5 and TRBJ2-3; D remains ambiguous. CDR1 and CDR2 (germline): MNHEY, SVGAGI. V was trimmed by 7 bases and J by 1 base, leaving 15 bases between them. CDR3 length: 15 amino acids. The CDR3 DNA is TGTGCCAGCACCTCAATCGGACGGGGCACAGATACGCAGTATTTT. As protein: CASTSIGRGTDTQYF.

This sequence joins TRBV7-3 and TRBJ2-5; 8 bases align to TRBD2. Germline loops: CDR1 SGHTA, CDR2 FQGTGA. Losses at the gene ends were 5 bases for V and 2 bases for J; bases not matched to a gene: 13. This CDR3 region has 17 residues. The CDR3 is CASSPGSGTSGQETQYF. CDR3 bases: TGTGCCAGCAGCCCCGGGTCAGGTACTAGCGGACAAGAGACCCAGTACTTC.

V and J are TRBV7-2 and TRBJ2-1; the D gene is possibly TRBD2 (5 bases). The CDR3 runs to 13 residues. Germline V CDR1 and CDR2: SGHTA, FQGNSA. The V end was cut by 5 bases, the J end by 11 bases, with 16 bases between. Written as DNA, the CDR3 is TGTGCCAGCAGCACCCAAGAGAGGGAGAAGCAGTTCTTC. This sequence encodes CASSTQEREKQFF.

The J gene is TRBJ1-1, the V gene TRBV5-1; the D gene is possibly TRBD1 (5 bases). Trimming took 4 bases from V and 3 from J, leaving 7 bases between them. The CDR3 is made up of 12 amino acids. The germline V gene encodes CDR1 SGHRS and CDR2 YFSETQ. This CDR3 reads CASSRGDTEAFF. The CDR3 DNA is TGCGCCAGCAGCAGGGGTGACACTGAAGCTTTCTTT.

CDR3 sequence reads: CASKPGQGAYEQYF. CDR3 bases: TGTGCCAGCAAACCGGGACAGGGGGCTTACGAGCAGTACTTC. The J gene is TRBJ2-7, the V gene TRBV6-5, with TRBD1 matching over 12 bases. Per germline, CDR1 MNHEY and CDR2 SVGAGI. The CDR3 consists of 14 residues. After removal of 7 bases from V and 4 bases from J, the junction contained 5 bases not matched to a gene.

The chain couples TRBV7-6 to TRBJ2-3, with 13 bases identical to TRBD2. Trimming at V came to 0 bases and at J to 4 bases, leaving 4 bases not matched to a gene. The CDR3 is made up of 17 amino acids. Germline V gene sequence: CDR1 SGHVS, CDR2 FNYEAQ. CDR3 in DNA: TGTGCCAGCAGCTTAGCTGGGACTAGCGGGATAGCAGATACGCAGTATTTT. Protein product: CASSLAGTSGIADTQYF.

The gene calls are TRBV6-2 or TRBV6-3 and TRBJ2-1; 8 positions match TRBD1. V was pared by 2 bases and J by 1 base, with 4 bases of the junction left unmatched. The CDR3 runs to 16 residues. Germline CDR1 is MNHEY and CDR2 is SVGEGT. CDR3 sequence: CASSYATGGSYNEQFF. CDR3 in DNA: TGTGCCAGCAGTTACGCAACAGGGGGTTCCTACAATGAGCAGTTCTTC.

The gene calls are TRBV4-3 and TRBJ2-7, with D perhaps being TRBD1 or TRBD2 (5 bases each). The CDR3 length is 15 residues. V was clipped by 0 bases and J by 3 bases, with 12 bases between them. Per germline, CDR1 LGHNA and CDR2 YSLEER. In DNA, the CDR3 is TGCGCCAGCAGCCAAGATCGAGGGGCGCGCTACGAGCAGTACTTC. This sequence encodes CASSQDRGARYEQYF.

This chain links TRBV7-2 with TRBJ2-6; TRBD2 agrees at 7 bases. The CDR3 length is 18 residues. CDR1 is SGHTA, CDR2 FQGNSA, per germline. The V gene end was trimmed by 3 bases and the J gene end by 2 bases; junction bases not matched to a gene: 10. CDR3 coding DNA: TGTGCCAGCAGCTTCCGGACTAGTGGGAGAACTGGGGCCAACGTCCTGACTTTC. It is translated as CASSFRTSGRTGANVLTF.

This clone has just a few counts. The chain links TRBV19 to TRBJ1-5; the match to TRBD1 covers 7 bases. Germline V gives CDR1 LNHDA, CDR2 SQIVND (reference sequence). With V trimmed by 7 bases and J by 5 bases, 2 bases remained unmatched. The CDR3 sequence is 12 residues long. The CDR3, as DNA: TGTGCCAGTACTACAGGGGATCAGCCCCAGCATTTT. Its translation is CASTTGDQPQHF.